This is a list of T cell receptor beta chains from one sample in a study of cytomegalovirus exposure and HLA in healthy donors. Method: immunoSEQ multiplex PCR; TCRdb's copy keeps in-frame clones and lacks some. Found here are approximately 180,000 clones, under 90% of them singletons; the top ten hold 4.8%. Input material: PBMCs. Receptors were obtained from a man between 18 and 29 years old in good health and CMV-seronegative. Each CDR3 is given with its conserved first and last residue.

j_call,v_call,cdr3_aa
TRBJ1-6,TRBV19,CASTQGATYNSPLHF
TRBJ2-1,TRBV25-1,CASSDHGTGSGSTIEQFF
TRBJ1-2,TRBV14,CASSQFYRQGRDGYGYTF
TRBJ2-5,TRBV2,CASRRLAGGPETQYF
TRBJ1-6,TRBV7-8,CASSLLRHNNSPLHF
TRBJ1-2,TRBV5-1,CASSLGPTGNYGYTF
TRBJ2-7,TRBV28,CASRASDRDEQYF
TRBJ2-2,TRBV19,CASSIRSTNTGELFF
TRBJ2-7,TRBV12-5,CASGLTGGNEQYF
TRBJ2-1,TRBV28,CASSLSGNEQFF
TRBJ1-3,TRBV12-5,CASGPGQALGSGNTIYF
TRBJ2-1,TRBV5-5,CASSLGSGQINEQFF
TRBJ2-2,TRBV10-1,CASSESTGANTGELFF
TRBJ2-7,TRBV28,CASSPTVTYEQYF
TRBJ2-7,TRBV4-1,CASSQASGRPYEQYF
TRBJ2-3,TRBV28,CASSFGSIAIADTQYF
TRBJ2-5,TRBV6-6,CASSYVAVQETQYF
TRBJ2-1,TRBV6-6,CASSYLGTGGYNEQFF
TRBJ2-1,TRBV4-1,CASSQEGGRANEQFF
TRBJ2-3,TRBV19,CASSILTAGDTQYF
TRBJ2-7,TRBV6-6,CASGPRDRASYEQYF
TRBJ2-1,TRBV18,CASSHLSGVARSYNEQFF
TRBJ1-2,TRBV2,CASMSTDRNYGYTF
TRBJ2-1,TRBV7-9,CASSLEPPRRNNEQFF
TRBJ2-5,TRBV4-3,CASSQNSGTETQYF
TRBJ1-3,TRBV6-5,CASRPQAGAGNTIYF
TRBJ2-3,TRBV5-4,CASSRGSQYF
TRBJ1-1,TRBV6-1,CATKGYGGDTEAFF
TRBJ1-5,TRBV10-3,CAISETGVQPQHF
TRBJ1-1,TRBV30,CAWGRDRGFEAFF
TRBJ1-3,TRBV7-9,CSSSLGGQLAGNTIYF
TRBJ1-1,TRBV9,CASSLGGPWDTEAFF
TRBJ2-1,TRBV28,CASSFERRTGKQFF
TRBJ2-3,TRBV10-2,CASSDTMTGTSLGTQYF
TRBJ2-5,TRBV2,CASKAREVETQYF
TRBJ2-1,TRBV5-1,CASSLSGSYNEQFF
TRBJ1-5,TRBV6-5,CASRLTGVSQPQHF
TRBJ2-2,TRBV28,CASMGQGDTGELFF
TRBJ2-3,TRBV18,CASSRLQGDTQYF